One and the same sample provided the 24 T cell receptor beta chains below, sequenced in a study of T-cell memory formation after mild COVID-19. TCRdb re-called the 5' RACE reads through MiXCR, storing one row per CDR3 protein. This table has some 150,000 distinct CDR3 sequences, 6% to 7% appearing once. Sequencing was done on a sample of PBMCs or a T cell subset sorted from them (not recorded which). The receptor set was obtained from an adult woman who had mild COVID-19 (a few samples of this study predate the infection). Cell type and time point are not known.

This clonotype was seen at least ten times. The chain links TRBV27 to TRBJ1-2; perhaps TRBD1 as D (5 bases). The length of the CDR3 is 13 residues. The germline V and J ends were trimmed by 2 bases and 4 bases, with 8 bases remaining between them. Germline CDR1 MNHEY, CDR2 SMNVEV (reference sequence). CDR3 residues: CASSLGGGYGYTF. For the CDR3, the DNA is TGTGCCAGCAGTTTAGGGGGGGGCTATGGCTACACCTTC.

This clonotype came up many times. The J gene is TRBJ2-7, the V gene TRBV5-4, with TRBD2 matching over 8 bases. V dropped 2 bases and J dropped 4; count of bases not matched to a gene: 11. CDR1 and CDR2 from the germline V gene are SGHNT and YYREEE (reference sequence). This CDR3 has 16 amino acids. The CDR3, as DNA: TGTGCCAGCAGCTTACCAGCGGGAGCGGAGGTATACGAGCAGTACTTC. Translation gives CASSLPAGAEVYEQYF.

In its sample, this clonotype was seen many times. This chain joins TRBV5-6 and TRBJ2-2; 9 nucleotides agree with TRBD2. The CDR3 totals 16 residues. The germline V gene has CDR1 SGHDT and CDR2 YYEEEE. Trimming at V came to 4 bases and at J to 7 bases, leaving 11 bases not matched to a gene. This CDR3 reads CASSVIAGGPGGELFF. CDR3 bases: TGTGCCAGCAGCGTGATCGCGGGGGGGCCTGGCGGGGAGCTGTTTTTT.

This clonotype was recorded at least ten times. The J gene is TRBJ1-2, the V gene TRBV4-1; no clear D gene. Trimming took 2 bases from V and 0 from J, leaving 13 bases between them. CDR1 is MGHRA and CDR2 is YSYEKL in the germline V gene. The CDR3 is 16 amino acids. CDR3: CASSQPRGGPNYGYTF. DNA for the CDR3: TGCGCCAGCAGCCAACCCCGTGGCGGACCTAACTATGGCTACACCTTC.

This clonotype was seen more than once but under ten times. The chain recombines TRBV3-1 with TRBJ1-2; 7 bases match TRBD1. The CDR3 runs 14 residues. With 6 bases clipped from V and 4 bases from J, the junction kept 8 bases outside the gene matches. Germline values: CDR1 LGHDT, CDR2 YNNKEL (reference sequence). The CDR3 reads CASSRQGGGYGYTF. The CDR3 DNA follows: TGTGCCAGCAGTCGACAGGGCGGTGGCTATGGCTACACCTTC.

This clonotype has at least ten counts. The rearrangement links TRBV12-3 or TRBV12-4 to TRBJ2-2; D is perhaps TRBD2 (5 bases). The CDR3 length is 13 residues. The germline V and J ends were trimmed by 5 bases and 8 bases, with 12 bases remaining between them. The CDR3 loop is CASSPRGVGELFF. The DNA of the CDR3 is TGTGCCAGCAGTCCCCGGGGTGTAGGGGAGCTGTTTTTT.

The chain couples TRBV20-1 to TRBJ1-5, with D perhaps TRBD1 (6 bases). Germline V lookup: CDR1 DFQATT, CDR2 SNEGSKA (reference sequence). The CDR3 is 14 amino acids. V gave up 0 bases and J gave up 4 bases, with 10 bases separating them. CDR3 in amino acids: CSARDKGGNQPQHF. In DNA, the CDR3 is TGCAGTGCTAGAGATAAAGGGGGAAATCAGCCCCAGCATTTT.

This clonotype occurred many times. The CDR3 reads CSARELARRGTDTQYF. The CDR3 DNA sequence: TGCAGTGCTAGAGAACTAGCGCGGCGAGGCACAGATACGCAGTATTTT. This sequence joins TRBV20-1 and TRBJ2-3, with 7 positions matching TRBD2. The germline gives CDR1 DFQATT, CDR2 SNEGSKA (reference sequence). This CDR3 is built from 16 residues. Unmatched junction bases numbered 7, after V lost 0 bases and J lost 1 base.

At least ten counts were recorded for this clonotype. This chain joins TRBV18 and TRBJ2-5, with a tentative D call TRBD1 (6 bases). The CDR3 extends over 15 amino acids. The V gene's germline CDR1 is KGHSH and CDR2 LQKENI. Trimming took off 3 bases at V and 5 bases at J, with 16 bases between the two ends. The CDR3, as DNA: TGTGCCAGCTCACCTGGCCTGGACAGTGGCGAGACCCAGTACTTC. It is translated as CASSPGLDSGETQYF.

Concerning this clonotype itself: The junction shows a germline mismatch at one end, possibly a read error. CDR3 DNA sequence: TGTGCCACCAGTGATTCGGGGACTAGCAGAGATACGCAGTATTTT. Translating gives CATSDSGTSRDTQYF. The V call is TRBV24-1, the J call TRBJ2-3; the match to TRBD2 covers 9 bases. Per germline, CDR1 KGHDR and CDR2 SFDVKD. The CDR3 is made up of 15 amino acids.

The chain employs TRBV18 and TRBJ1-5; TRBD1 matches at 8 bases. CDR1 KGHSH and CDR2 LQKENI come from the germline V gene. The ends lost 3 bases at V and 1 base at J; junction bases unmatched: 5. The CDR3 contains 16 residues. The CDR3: CASSPRNRGSNQPQHF. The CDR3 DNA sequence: TGTGCCAGCTCACCGCGAAACAGGGGGAGCAATCAGCCCCAGCATTTT.

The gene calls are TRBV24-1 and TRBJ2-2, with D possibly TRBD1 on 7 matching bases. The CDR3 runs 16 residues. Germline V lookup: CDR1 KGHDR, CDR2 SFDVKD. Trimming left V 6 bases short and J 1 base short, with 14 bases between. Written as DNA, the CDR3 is TGTGCCACCAGTCCCCGGGGGACAGTGAACACCGGGGAGCTGTTTTTT. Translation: CATSPRGTVNTGELFF.

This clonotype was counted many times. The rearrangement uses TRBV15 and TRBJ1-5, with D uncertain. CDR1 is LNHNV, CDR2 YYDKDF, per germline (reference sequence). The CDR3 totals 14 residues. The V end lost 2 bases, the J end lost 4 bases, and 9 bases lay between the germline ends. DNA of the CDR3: TGTGCCACCAGCAGAAGTCAGGTGAATCAGCCCCAGCATTTT. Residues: CATSRSQVNQPQHF.

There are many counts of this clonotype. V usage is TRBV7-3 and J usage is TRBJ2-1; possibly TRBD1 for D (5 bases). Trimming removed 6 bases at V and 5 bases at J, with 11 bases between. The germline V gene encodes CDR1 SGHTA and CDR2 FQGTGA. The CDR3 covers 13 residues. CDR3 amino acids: CASSPDNHNEQFF. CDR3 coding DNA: TGTGCCAGCAGTCCGGACAACCACAATGAGCAGTTCTTC.

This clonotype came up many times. CDR3 protein: CASSFQGAMNTEAFF. The CDR3 bases are TGTGCCAGCAGCTTTCAGGGGGCCATGAACACTGAAGCTTTCTTT. V is TRBV12-3 or TRBV12-4 and J is TRBJ1-1; TRBD1 matches 8 bases. Trimming took 6 bases from V and 0 from J; bases not matched to a gene: 6. CDR3 length: 15 residues.

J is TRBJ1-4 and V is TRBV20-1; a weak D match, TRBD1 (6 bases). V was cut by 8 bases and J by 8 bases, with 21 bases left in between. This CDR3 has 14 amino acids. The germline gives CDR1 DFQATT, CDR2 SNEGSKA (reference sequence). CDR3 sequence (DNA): TGCAGTACCCGTGGGGGGCGCGGACGGGAAAAACTGTTTTTT. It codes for CSTRGGRGREKLFF.

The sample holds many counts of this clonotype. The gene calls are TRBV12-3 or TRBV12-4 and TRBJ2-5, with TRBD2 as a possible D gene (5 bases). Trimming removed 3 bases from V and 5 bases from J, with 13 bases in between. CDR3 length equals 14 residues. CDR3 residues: CASSFPPAGETQYF. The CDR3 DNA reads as TGTGCCAGCAGTTTTCCCCCGGCGGGTGAGACCCAGTACTTC.

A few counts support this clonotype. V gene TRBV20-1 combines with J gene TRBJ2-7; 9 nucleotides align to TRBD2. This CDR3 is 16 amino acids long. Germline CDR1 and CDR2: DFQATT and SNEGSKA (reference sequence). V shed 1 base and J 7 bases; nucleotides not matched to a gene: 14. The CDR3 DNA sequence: TGCAGTGCTAGAGCGACAGCGGCGGGAGGGGCCTGGGAGCAGTACTTC. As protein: CSARATAAGGAWEQYF.

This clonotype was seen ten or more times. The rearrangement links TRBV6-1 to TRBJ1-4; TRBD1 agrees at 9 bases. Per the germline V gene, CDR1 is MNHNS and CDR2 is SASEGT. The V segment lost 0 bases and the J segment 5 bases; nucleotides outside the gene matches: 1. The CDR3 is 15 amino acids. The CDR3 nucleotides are TGTGCCAGCAGTGAAGCAGGGACAGGGAATGAAAAACTGTTTTTT. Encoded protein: CASSEAGTGNEKLFF.

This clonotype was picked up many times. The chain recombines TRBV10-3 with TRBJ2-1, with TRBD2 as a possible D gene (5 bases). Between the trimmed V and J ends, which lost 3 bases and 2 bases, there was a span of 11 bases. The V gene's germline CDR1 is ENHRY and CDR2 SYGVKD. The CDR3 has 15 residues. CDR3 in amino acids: CAISDPGLAYNEQFF. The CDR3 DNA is TGTGCCATCAGTGACCCCGGACTTGCCTACAATGAGCAGTTCTTC.

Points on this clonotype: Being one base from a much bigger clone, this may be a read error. In DNA form, the CDR3 reads TGTGCCAGCTCCGAGGGGGCTAGCGGCCTGAGAGAGAAGTTCTTC. It translates to CASSEGASGLREKFF. The genes are TRBV12-3 or TRBV12-4 and TRBJ2-1, with D possibly being TRBD1 or TRBD2 (7 bases each). The V and J ends lost 8 bases and 14 bases respectively, with 28 bases between them. The CDR3 is 15 residues long.

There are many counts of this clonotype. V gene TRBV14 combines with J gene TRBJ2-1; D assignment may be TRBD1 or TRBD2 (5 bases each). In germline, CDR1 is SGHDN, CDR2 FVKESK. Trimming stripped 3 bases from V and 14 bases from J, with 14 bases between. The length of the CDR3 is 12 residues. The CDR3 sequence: CASSQGRIHEFF. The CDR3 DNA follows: TGTGCCAGCAGCCAGGGACGGATTCACGAGTTCTTC.

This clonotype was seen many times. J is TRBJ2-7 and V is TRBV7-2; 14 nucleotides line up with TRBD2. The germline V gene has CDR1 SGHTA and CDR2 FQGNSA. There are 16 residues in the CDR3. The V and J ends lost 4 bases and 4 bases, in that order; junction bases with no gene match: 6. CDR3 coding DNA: TGTGCCAGCAGCTCCCAGGGGACTAGCGGGAGTTACGAGCAGTACTTC. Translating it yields CASSSQGTSGSYEQYF.

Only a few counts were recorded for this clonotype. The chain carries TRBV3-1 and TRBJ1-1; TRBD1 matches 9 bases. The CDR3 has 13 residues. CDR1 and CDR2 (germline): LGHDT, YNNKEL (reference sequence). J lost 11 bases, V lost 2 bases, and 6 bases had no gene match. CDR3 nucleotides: TGTGCCAGCAGCCAAAGTCGGGACAGGGCGGCTTTCTTT. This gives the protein CASSQSRDRAAFF.